The 30 T cell receptor beta chains reported below all come from one sample, sequenced in a study of blood T cell repertoires in COVID-19. TCRdb's copy holds only in-frame clones and misses some; the assay was immunoSEQ multiplex PCR. The sample has approximately 100,000 clones; 85% are singletons. Sequencing was done on a sample of peripheral blood. The receptor source for this set is a woman aged 70-85 years with active or convalescent COVID-19.

This clone showed up just a few times. The J gene is TRBJ2-7, the V gene TRBV3-1 (or the pseudogene TRBV3-2); tentative D call: TRBD2 (6 bases). Trimming stripped 1 base from V and 7 bases from J, with 23 bases between. Germline CDR1 is LGHDT and CDR2 is YNNKEL (reference sequence). CDR3 length equals 17 residues. This CDR3 is CASSQVVLGGGTGEQYF. The CDR3 DNA follows: TGTGCCAGCAGCCAAGTAGTATTGGGCGGCGGGACGGGGGAGCAGTACTTC.

This chain connects TRBV2 to TRBJ1-5; 12 bases line up with TRBD1. The CDR3 is made up of 14 amino acids. Unmatched junction bases numbered 2, after V lost 6 bases and J lost 5 bases. Germline CDR1 and CDR2: SNHLY and FYNNEI. The DNA for the CDR3 is TGTGCCAGCAGCCGGGACAGGGGGCATCAGCCCCAGCATTTT. It encodes CASSRDRGHQPQHF.

The chain recombines TRBV10-2 with TRBJ1-3; 10 nucleotides line up with TRBD1. The CDR3 runs to 17 residues. The V gene end was trimmed by 6 bases and the J gene end by 8 bases; junction bases not matched to a gene: 16. Germline V gene data show CDR1 as WSHSY and CDR2 as SAAADI. Written as DNA, the CDR3 is TGCGCCAGCAGCGAGAATCAACGGACAGGGGGTAGAGACACCATATATTTT. This encodes CASSENQRTGGRDTIYF.

The count of this clone is one. V and J are TRBV6-5 and TRBJ2-7, with D unclear. The CDR3 totals 13 residues. V was trimmed by 10 bases and J by 2 bases, leaving 15 bases between them. Germline V gene lookup returns CDR1 MNHEY and CDR2 SVGAGI. CDR3 region: CATERVATYEQYF. The CDR3 DNA reads as TGTGCCACCGAACGGGTTGCAACCTACGAGCAGTACTTC.

The chain combines TRBV6-5 with TRBJ1-2; 7 bases line up with TRBD1. This CDR3 spans 15 amino acids. V shed 2 bases, J shed 8 bases, and the junction held 11 bases outside the gene matches. The germline V gene has CDR1 MNHEY and CDR2 SVGAGI. The CDR3: CASSYLRQGESGYTF. CDR3 DNA: TGTGCCAGCAGTTACCTGCGACAGGGTGAATCCGGCTACACCTTC.

For this clone: Other DNA sequences of this sample code for an identical CDR3. V and J are TRBV12-3 or TRBV12-4 and TRBJ1-1; D unresolved. The germline V and J ends were trimmed by 1 base and 0 bases, with 3 bases remaining between them. This CDR3 region has 13 residues. The CDR3 sequence is CASSLGVNTEAFF. The CDR3 DNA sequence: TGTGCCAGCAGTTTAGGAGTGAACACTGAAGCTTTCTTT.

This chain connects TRBV6-2 or TRBV6-3 to TRBJ2-1, with D uncertain. Germline CDR1 reads MNHEY; CDR2 reads SVGEGT. This CDR3 contains 13 residues. V was shortened by 0 bases and J by 6 bases, with 6 bases between the two germline ends. CDR3 sequence: CASSYSRSNEQFF. Here the CDR3 DNA reads TGTGCCAGCAGTTACTCGAGGAGCAATGAGCAGTTCTTC.

The V gene is TRBV3-1 (or the pseudogene TRBV3-2), the J gene TRBJ2-6; D perhaps matches TRBD1 (6 bases). Trimming took 1 base from V and 3 from J, leaving 10 bases between them. The CDR3 has 16 amino acids. Germline V gene data show CDR1 as LGHDT and CDR2 as YNNKEL (reference sequence). CDR3 nucleotide sequence: TGTGCCAGCAGCCAAGCCAGGGGTGTTGGGGCCAACGTCCTGACTTTC. This codes for CASSQARGVGANVLTF.

The chain recombines TRBV11-2 with TRBJ2-4; D possibly corresponds to TRBD1 (5 bases). The CDR3 contains 14 residues. Per germline, CDR1 SGHAT and CDR2 FQNNGV. Trimming pared 6 bases from V and 6 bases from J, leaving 15 bases between. Here the CDR3 reads CASRTTASPNIQYF. The CDR3 nucleotides are TGTGCCAGCAGAACGACAGCAAGTCCAAACATTCAGTACTTC.

The genes are TRBV7-9 and TRBJ1-2, with D uncertain. CDR3 length: 13 amino acids. CDR1 is SEHNR, CDR2 FQNEAQ, per germline (reference sequence). With 5 bases removed from V and 4 bases from J, the gap between germline ends came to 11 bases. In nucleotides, the CDR3 is TGTGCCAGCAGCCCTGAAGCCCTCTATGGCTACACCTTC. It is translated as CASSPEALYGYTF.

V usage is TRBV5-1 and J usage is TRBJ2-7; TRBD1 matches at 7 bases. This CDR3 spans 13 amino acids. The germline gives CDR1 SGHRS, CDR2 YFSETQ. The ends lost 4 bases at V and 7 bases at J; junction bases unmatched: 8. This CDR3 reads CASSPGTAPEQYF. The CDR3 DNA reads TGCGCCAGCAGCCCCGGGACAGCACCTGAGCAGTACTTC.

The rearrangement uses TRBV3-1 (or the pseudogene TRBV3-2) and TRBJ2-7; the match to TRBD1 covers 9 bases. V shed 3 bases, J shed 1 base, and the junction held 1 base outside the gene matches. The CDR3 totals 14 residues. CDR1 and CDR2 (germline): LGHDT, YNNKEL (reference sequence). The CDR3 loop reads CASSHGQGSYEQYF. CDR3 sequence (DNA): TGTGCCAGCAGCCACGGACAGGGGTCCTACGAGCAGTACTTC.

The V gene is TRBV30, the J gene TRBJ1-5; D remains ambiguous. Germline V lookup: CDR1 GTSNPN, CDR2 SVGIG (reference sequence). V lost 1 base, J lost 9 bases, and 10 bases lay in between. The CDR3 totals 12 residues. The CDR3 protein is CAWSEGGGPQHF. CDR3 nucleotide sequence: TGTGCCTGGAGTGAGGGCGGAGGGCCCCAGCATTTT.

This chain joins TRBV5-1 and TRBJ2-7, with D possibly being TRBD2 (6 bases). Germline CDR1 reads SGHRS; CDR2 reads YFSETQ. Trimming removed 7 bases at V and 2 bases at J, with 16 bases between. The CDR3 is 14 amino acids. The CDR3 spells CASSTSGDAYEQYF. The CDR3 coding sequence is TGCGCCAGCTCAACTTCGGGGGACGCCTACGAGCAGTACTTC.

The chain recombines TRBV7-8 with TRBJ1-4, with D possibly being TRBD1 (6 bases). The CDR3 consists of 14 residues. V was pared by 6 bases and J by 8 bases, with 16 bases between. Germline V gene lookup returns CDR1 SGHVS and CDR2 FQNEAQ. CDR3: CASRDDTGREKLFF. Written as DNA, the CDR3 is TGTGCCAGCAGAGATGATACAGGGCGGGAAAAACTGTTTTTT.

This clone was picked up one time. The J gene is TRBJ1-2, the V gene TRBV21-1. TRBV21-1 is classified as a pseudogene. The CDR3 covers 14 residues. The CDR3 loop reads CASSNRGGIYGYTF. The CDR3 DNA is TGTGCCAGCAGCAATAGGGGGGGGATCTATGGCTACACCTTC.

The rearrangement uses TRBV6-2 or TRBV6-3 and TRBJ2-2, with 11 bases identical to TRBD1. Germline V gene sequence: CDR1 MNHEY, CDR2 SVGEGT. The CDR3 runs 15 residues. V was pared by 4 bases and J by 4 bases, with 2 bases of the junction left unmatched. CDR3 in amino acids: CASSWDRGTTGELFF. As DNA, the CDR3 is TGTGCCAGCAGTTGGGACAGGGGGACCACCGGGGAGCTGTTTTTT.

The CDR3 spells CASSQRTGREAFF. CDR3 DNA: TGTGCCAGCAGCCAACGGACAGGTCGAGAAGCTTTCTTT. The V gene is TRBV9, the J gene TRBJ1-1; TRBD1 matches 7 bases. V shed 4 bases, J shed 8 bases, and the junction held 8 bases outside the gene matches. Germline V gene lookup returns CDR1 SGDLS and CDR2 YYNGEE. CDR3 length: 13 amino acids.

The chain has TRBV14 and TRBJ2-1; D is unresolved. The V end was cut by 0 bases, the J end by 7 bases, with 10 bases between. The germline CDR1 and CDR2 sequences are SGHDN and FVKESK. The CDR3 consists of 14 residues. The CDR3 sequence: CASSQEARRNEQFF. The DNA for the CDR3 is TGTGCCAGCAGCCAAGAGGCTAGGCGTAATGAGCAGTTCTTC.

V is TRBV21-1 and J is TRBJ2-5; TRBD2 is taken as the D call from the table, unchecked against the DNA. TRBV21-1 constitutes a pseudogene. This CDR3 contains 15 residues. The CDR3: CASWDWSGGQETQYF. DNA for the CDR3: TGTGCCAGCTGGGACTGGAGCGGAGGCCAAGAGACCCAGTACTTC.

V gene TRBV5-1 combines with J gene TRBJ2-3; a weak D match, TRBD1 (5 bases). Germline V CDR1 and CDR2: SGHRS, YFSETQ. V was trimmed by 3 bases and J by 6 bases, leaving 11 bases between them. The CDR3 has 13 residues. Written as DNA, the CDR3 is TGCGCCAGCAGCTCCGCAGGGTCCGATACGCAGTATTTT. Translation gives CASSSAGSDTQYF.

The chain combines TRBV28 with TRBJ2-2; 7 bases match TRBD1. The CDR3 runs 14 residues. Unmatched junction bases numbered 5, after V lost 5 bases and J lost 5 bases. Germline assignment: CDR1 MDHEN and CDR2 SYDVKM. The CDR3 sequence is CASSGRTGTGELFF. In DNA form, the CDR3 reads TGTGCCAGCAGTGGACGGACAGGTACCGGGGAGCTGTTTTTT.

The chain is built from TRBV7-8 and TRBJ1-3; the match to TRBD1 covers 8 bases. This CDR3 contains 16 residues. V shed 1 base and J 2 bases; nucleotides not matched to a gene: 4. CDR1 SGHVS and CDR2 FQNEAQ come from the germline V gene. The CDR3: CASSLVGRGPGNTIYF. In DNA, the CDR3 is TGTGCCAGCAGCTTAGTCGGCAGGGGGCCTGGAAACACCATATATTTT.

The V call is TRBV7-6, the J call TRBJ2-4; perhaps TRBD2 as D (5 bases). Between the trimmed V and J ends, which lost 9 bases and 8 bases, there was a span of 5 bases. Germline V gene lookup returns CDR1 SGHVS and CDR2 FNYEAQ. The CDR3 extends over 9 amino acids. The CDR3 DNA reads as TGTGCCAGAGCGGACATTCAGTACTTC. Protein sequence: CARADIQYF.

V is TRBV14 and J is TRBJ2-1, with D perhaps matching TRBD1 (6 bases). V was trimmed by 4 bases and J by 0 bases, leaving 10 bases between them. CDR1 is SGHDN and CDR2 is FVKESK in the germline V gene. This CDR3 has 15 residues. The CDR3 here is CASSPDRSSYNEQFF. The CDR3 DNA reads TGTGCCAGCAGCCCGGACAGAAGCTCCTACAATGAGCAGTTCTTC.

J is TRBJ2-4 and V is TRBV5-6, with TRBD1 identical over 9 bases. The CDR3 length is 19 residues. J gave up 0 bases and V 0 bases, and 10 bases lay outside the gene matches. Germline-derived CDR1 and CDR2 are SGHDT and YYEEEE. The CDR3 nucleotides read TGTGCCAGCAGCTTGGCGCGGGACAGGGTAACCATAGCCAAAAACATTCAGTACTTC. Encoded protein: CASSLARDRVTIAKNIQYF.

The chain is built from TRBV19 and TRBJ1-6, with D unclear. The CDR3 sequence is 14 residues long. Trimming pared 6 bases from V and 7 bases from J, leaving 13 bases between. CDR1 is LNHDA, CDR2 SQIVND, per germline (reference sequence). In DNA form, the CDR3 reads TGTGCCAGTAGCTTGAGATGGGAGAATTCACCCCTCCACTTT. It is translated as CASSLRWENSPLHF. The complete variable domain, with remaining parts taken from reference TRBV19 and TRBJ1-6, reads DGGITQSPKYLFRKEGQNVTLSCEQNLNHDAMYWYRQDPGQGLRLIYYSQIVNDFQKGDIAEGYSVSREKKESFPLTVTSAQKNPTAFYLCASSLRWENSPLHFGNGTRLTVT.

The chain is built from TRBV6-5 and TRBJ2-7; the D gene is possibly TRBD2 (5 bases). This CDR3 region has 12 residues. The V end was cut by 4 bases, the J end by 4 bases, with 8 bases between. Per germline, CDR1 MNHEY and CDR2 SVGAGI. DNA of the CDR3: TGTGCCAGCAGTTTCGGAGGTTACGAGCAGTACTTC. This sequence encodes CASSFGGYEQYF.

This CDR3 is CASSENGQINSPLHF. The CDR3, as DNA: TGTGCCAGCAGTGAAAACGGACAGATCAATTCACCCCTCCACTTT. The rearrangement links TRBV6-1 to TRBJ1-6; tentatively, D is TRBD1 (6 bases). This CDR3 has 15 amino acids. V shed 2 bases and J shed 7 bases, with 12 bases lying between them. CDR1 and CDR2 (germline): MNHNS, SASEGT.

The chain recombines TRBV7-2 with TRBJ2-7, with TRBD1 identical over 9 bases. Per the germline V gene, CDR1 is SGHTA and CDR2 is FQGNSA. The CDR3 loop spans 16 amino acids. V gave up 1 base and J gave up 3 bases; unmatched junction bases: 7. The CDR3 nucleotides read TGTGCCAGCAGCTTAGACGTTGTGGACAGGGGCTACGAGCAGTACTTC. It specifies CASSLDVVDRGYEQYF.